This TCR beta chain was retrieved from a study of T cells after yellow fever vaccination. Overall study context: Fractions containing few cells were prepared with SMART-Seq v4 Ultra Low Input. Study-wide points: Post-booster repertoires contained most primary-vaccination clones again (almost 97% CD4, 85% to 90% CD8). Among all clonotypes, a small share was observed in both CD4 and CD8 compartments.

TCR cDNA was made by 5'RACE template switching, adding a universal primer site and UMIs. TCRdb reprocessed the 5' RACE reads with MiXCR, giving one entry per CDR3 protein. Of roughly 170,000 distinct CDR3 sequences in the sample, about 6% were seen once. This clonotype was seen at least ten times. Its antigen is not known. CDR1 LGHNA and CDR2 YSLEER come from the germline V gene. After removal of 4 bases from V and 4 bases from J, the junction contained 9 bases not matched to a gene. This CDR3 contains 17 residues. The genes are TRBV4-3 and TRBJ2-3, with 12 bases matching TRBD2. This receptor was obtained from a man aged 18 to 35 who received the YFV17D yellow fever vaccine. Sequencing used CD4+ T cells sorted from PBMCs, obtained on the day of the first yellow fever vaccination. CDR3 bases: TGCGCCAGCAGCCCCCGACTAGCGGGGGTGGAGGCAGATACGCAGTATTTT. Protein: CASSPRLAGVEADTQYF.